Below are 3 T cell receptor beta chains sequenced from a single sample in a study of T cells in Graves' hyperthyroidism and ophthalmopathy. RNA transcripts provided the source from which TCR beta CDR3 regions were amplified. A first-round RT-PCR of the TCR CDR3 used the HTBI primer set. MiXCR was run by TCRdb on the multiplex PCR reads, yielding one entry per CDR3 protein. Of approximately 400,000 distinct CDR3 sequences listed, around 16% are singletons. The sample comprised blood. The receptors here all came from a woman in her late teens or twenties with Graves' hyperthyroidism.

This clonotype was counted ten times or more. V and J are TRBV5-1 and TRBJ2-1; TRBD2 is a possible D gene (6 bases). The CDR3 runs to 16 residues. Deletions cut 0 bases from V and 10 bases from J, with 20 bases between. The germline gives CDR1 SGHRS, CDR2 YFSETQ. The CDR3 protein is CASSLVVSGSGGEQFF. DNA for the CDR3: TGCGCCAGCAGCTTGGTGGTTTCAGGGTCTGGAGGGGAGCAGTTCTTC.

This clonotype was seen at least ten times. The chain is built from TRBV5-1 and TRBJ2-7; 9 bases are shared with TRBD1. The CDR3 runs to 15 residues. V gave up 3 bases and J gave up 2 bases; unmatched junction bases: 6. CDR1 is SGHRS and CDR2 is YFSETQ in the germline V gene. CDR3 protein: CASSSPGTGTYEQYF. CDR3 in DNA: TGCGCCAGCAGCTCCCCCGGGACAGGGACCTACGAGCAGTACTTC.

This clonotype appeared a few times. This chain uses TRBV20-1 with TRBJ1-2; D gene ambiguous. Trimming took off 0 bases at V and 3 bases at J, with 11 bases between the two ends. The CDR3 sequence is 14 residues long. CDR1 DFQATT and CDR2 SNEGSKA come from the germline V gene (reference sequence). The CDR3: CSARDRSGDYGYTF. CDR3 sequence (DNA): TGCAGTGCTAGAGATAGGTCCGGGGACTATGGCTACACCTTC.